One T cell receptor (beta chain) is described in this entry. This sample is drawn from a study of blood T cell repertoires in COVID-19. Overall study context: Spain, Italy and the United States supplied samples that represented acute and convalescent COVID-19. PBMCs, B-cell-depleted T cells, or T cells provided the cDNA or gDNA that made up the material.

After removal of 5 bases from V and 8 bases from J, the junction contained 11 bases not matched to a gene. CDR3 length equals 15 residues. Looked up from germline, CDR1 is SNHLY and CDR2 is FYNNEI. Authors' methods: Amplification from reference gene primers served as the basis for estimated nucleated cell counts. Data came from immunoSEQ multiplex PCR; TCRdb stores just in-frame clones and leaves some out. V and J calls and clone size are those listed in that table; D and trimming were worked out from the DNA. This sample yields about 120,000 clones, of which around four fifths are seen a single time; approximately 2.3% belongs to the top ten.

The TCR sequence derives from a man aged 30 to 39 with acute or convalescent COVID-19. Sequencing was carried out using peripheral blood. V gene TRBV2 combines with J gene TRBJ2-1, with TRBD2 identical over 8 bases. CDR3 region: CASSYTSGSADEQFF. The CDR3, as DNA: TGTGCCAGCAGTTATACGAGCGGGAGTGCGGATGAGCAGTTCTTC.